This T cell receptor (beta chain) was captured by sequencing in a study of tumor and adjacent non-tumor tissue in lung cancer. Study summary: Patients were aged about 30 to 76, roughly 9 men and about 5 women, stage I to III. Samples averaged around 3.9 million productive TCRbeta reads each. Study-wide results and caveats: Normal lung showed higher cumulative top 100 clone frequency than tumor.

TCRbeta libraries were built with three rounds of nested PCR, modified from ARM-PCR. One entry per CDR3 protein results from TCRdb running MiXCR on the multiplex PCR reads. The table has 69,000 or so distinct CDR3 sequences, less than 80% seen once; the top ten hold 25% to 30%. Worth noting for this clonotype: Its antigen is unidentified. An end of the junction differs from the germline gene, which may be a read error.

This CDR3 region has 15 residues. Germline values: CDR1 DFQATT, CDR2 SNEGSKA (reference sequence). This sample's RNA came from whole unsorted tissue. The chain employs TRBV20-1 and TRBJ2-1, with D perhaps matching TRBD1 or TRBD2 (5 bases each). The receptor was isolated from a man in his sixties with non-small cell lung cancer. Sequencing was carried out using lung tumor tissue. DNA for the CDR3: TGCAATGCTAGCCACGGGGCTAGGAGTACGAATGAGCAGTTCTTC. It codes for CNASHGARSTNEQFF.